The clone carrying this T cell receptor beta chain was counted only a few times. Its antigen is still unknown. In building TCR beta libraries, iRepertoire HTBI primers were used together with Arm-PCR of CDR3 regions. One entry per CDR3 protein, called by TCRdb with MiXCR from the multiplex PCR reads. The data hold fewer than 550,000 distinct CDR3 sequences, with 20% to 25% observed a single time. The time point is: persistent/refractory GD, antithyroid drugs over 5 years with positive TRAb. Extracted PBMC RNA gave rise to the TCR library. These data originate in a study of regulatory T cells in long-lasting Graves disease. General study results and limits: Persistent patients had more shared public clonotypes (about 2,700) than new patients (approximately 920).

CDR3 length: 16 amino acids. Trimming cost V 7 bases and J 0 bases; bases outside gene matches: 11. Germline values: CDR1 LNHDA, CDR2 SQIVND (reference sequence). The receptor was isolated from a female donor with Graves disease. The gene calls are TRBV19 and TRBJ1-1; 7 nucleotides align to TRBD1. This specimen consisted of peripheral blood mononuclear cells (PBMCs), obtained when the disease was refractory, from a patient treated with antithyroid drugs. CDR3 region: CASTTGMNFMNTEAFF. The CDR3 DNA is TGTGCCAGTACGACAGGGATGAATTTCATGAACACTGAAGCTTTCTTT.